These 27 T cell receptor beta chains were sequenced from one sample in a study of blood T cell repertoires in COVID-19. The repertoire was sequenced with immunoSEQ multiplex PCR; TCRdb's copy has only in-frame clones and lacks some. In the table there are 300,000 to 350,000 clones, around 85% of which are singletons. Sequenced sample: PBMCs or T cells enriched from blood (not recorded which). These receptors all come from a woman aged 40 to 49 with acute COVID-19.

The rearrangement joins TRBV27 to TRBJ2-1; TRBD2 matches at 13 bases. J was trimmed by 4 bases and V by 3 bases; bases with no gene match: 9. The CDR3 covers 18 residues. Germline CDR1 is MNHEY and CDR2 is SMNVEV (reference sequence). CDR3 DNA: TGTGCCAGCAGTTTGATCACTAGCGGGGGGGCGGGGTACAATGAGCAGTTCTTC. Residues: CASSLITSGGAGYNEQFF.

The J gene is TRBJ1-3, the V gene TRBV19; tentatively, D is TRBD1 (6 bases). Germline lookup yields CDR1 LNHDA and CDR2 SQIVND (reference sequence). There are 16 residues in the CDR3. The germline V and J ends were trimmed by 3 bases and 0 bases, with 12 bases remaining between them. The CDR3 coding sequence is TGTGCCAGTAGTATCGCCGGACAGAGCTCTGGAAACACCATATATTTT. This codes for CASSIAGQSSGNTIYF.

This sequence joins TRBV13 and TRBJ2-5; 10 bases are shared with TRBD1. The V gene end was trimmed by 6 bases and the J gene end by 3 bases; junction bases not matched to a gene: 7. The CDR3 extends over 15 amino acids. Germline CDR1 reads PRHDT; CDR2 reads FYEKMQ (reference sequence). CDR3: CASSSPGTGEETQYF. In DNA, the CDR3 is TGTGCCAGCAGTTCCCCCGGGACAGGGGAAGAGACCCAGTACTTC.

The chain is built from TRBV2 and TRBJ2-3; TRBD2 aligns across 7 bases. Germline V gives CDR1 SNHLY, CDR2 FYNNEI. Trimming cost V 5 bases and J 6 bases; bases outside gene matches: 8. The CDR3 length is 14 residues. As DNA, the CDR3 is TGTGCCAGCAGTCAGAGCGGGGCGAGGGATACGCAGTATTTT. Its translation is CASSQSGARDTQYF.

The chain recombines TRBV9 with TRBJ1-2, with TRBD1 as a possible D gene (6 bases). The CDR3 totals 13 residues. Germline V gene sequence: CDR1 SGDLS, CDR2 YYNGEE. The V and J ends lost 4 bases and 6 bases respectively, with 13 bases between them. DNA for the CDR3: TGTGCCAGCAGCAACAGACAGGTGGATGGCTACACCTTC. Its translation: CASSNRQVDGYTF.

The rearrangement uses TRBV29-1 and TRBJ1-1; 7 bases are shared with TRBD1. CDR1 is SQVTM and CDR2 is ANQGSEA in the germline V gene. The CDR3 loop spans 12 amino acids. After removal of 5 bases from V and 4 bases from J, the junction contained 4 bases not matched to a gene. The CDR3 bases are TGCAGCGTTCGACAGGGATCCACTGAAGCTTTCTTT. Its protein is CSVRQGSTEAFF.

The chain carries TRBV24-1 and TRBJ2-2; 9 bases align to TRBD1. The CDR3 contains 17 residues. Trimming removed 3 bases from V and 1 base from J; junction bases left unmatched: 5. Germline V lookup: CDR1 KGHDR, CDR2 SFDVKD. CDR3 sequence: CATSDPPGQGNTGELFF. The CDR3 coding sequence is TGTGCCACCAGTGATCCCCCGGGACAGGGGAACACCGGGGAGCTGTTTTTT.

The J gene is TRBJ2-1, the V gene TRBV24-1, with TRBD2 identical over 16 bases. Trimming at V came to 4 bases and at J to 7 bases, leaving 3 bases not matched to a gene. Germline CDR1 KGHDR, CDR2 SFDVKD. CDR3 size: 16 residues. The CDR3 here is CATSDSGLAGGNEQFF. The CDR3 coding sequence is TGTGCCACCAGTGACTCGGGACTAGCGGGAGGGAATGAGCAGTTCTTC.

This chain uses TRBV28 with TRBJ2-7; TRBD2 agrees at 13 bases. With 7 bases clipped from V and 3 bases from J, the junction kept 3 bases outside the gene matches. The CDR3 is 14 amino acids. Germline CDR1 MDHEN, CDR2 SYDVKM. The CDR3 loop reads CASIGTSGNYEQYF. The CDR3 DNA sequence: TGTGCCAGCATAGGGACTAGCGGGAACTACGAGCAGTACTTC.

V gene TRBV12-5 combines with J gene TRBJ2-3; D uncertain. CDR1 and CDR2 from the germline V gene are LGHNT and FRNRAP. This CDR3 region has 17 residues. V was pared by 1 base and J by 0 bases, with 14 bases between. The CDR3 region is CASGLGLVTGSTDTQYF. The CDR3 DNA is TGTGCTAGTGGTTTGGGATTAGTAACGGGTAGCACAGATACGCAGTATTTT.

V gene TRBV9 combines with J gene TRBJ1-3, with 8 nucleotides matching TRBD1. The length of the CDR3 is 17 residues. CDR1 is SGDLS and CDR2 is YYNGEE in the germline V gene. After removal of 4 bases from V and 0 bases from J, the junction contained 9 bases not matched to a gene. The CDR3 reads CASSPGTGMSSGNTIYF. The DNA for the CDR3 is TGTGCCAGCAGCCCCGGGACAGGAATGAGCTCTGGAAACACCATATATTTT. Combining the CDR3 with reference TRBV9 and TRBJ1-3 gives the whole variable domain DSGVTQTPKHLITATGQRVTLRCSPRSGDLSVYWYQQSLDQGLQFLIQYYNGEERAKGNILERFSAQQFPDLHSELNLSSLELGDSALYFCASSPGTGMSSGNTIYFGEGSWLTVV.

The chain employs TRBV25-1 and TRBJ2-3; a weak D match, TRBD2 (5 bases). The germline V and J ends were trimmed by 10 bases and 3 bases, with 8 bases remaining between them. CDR3 length equals 11 residues. The germline V gene has CDR1 MGHDK and CDR2 SYGVNS. The CDR3 loop reads CATEGTDTQYF. For the CDR3, the DNA is TGTGCCACCGAGGGAACAGATACGCAGTATTTT.

The chain is built from TRBV5-1 and TRBJ2-3, with 9 bases aligning to TRBD2. This CDR3 has 16 amino acids. CDR1 is SGHRS, CDR2 YFSETQ, per germline. The J segment lost 1 base and the V segment lost 0 bases, leaving 3 bases of the junction unmatched. DNA of the CDR3: TGCGCCAGCAGCTTGGTGTCTAGCGGGGGCACAGATACGCAGTATTTT. Encoded protein: CASSLVSSGGTDTQYF.

The sample holds one count of this clone. V gene TRBV7-2 combines with J gene TRBJ1-4; D is possibly TRBD1 (6 bases). Looked up from germline, CDR1 is SGHTA and CDR2 is FQGNSA. The V end was cut by 0 bases, the J end by 8 bases, with 13 bases between. This CDR3 is 15 amino acids long. The CDR3 sequence: CASSLARGAREKLFF. The CDR3 DNA follows: TGTGCCAGCAGCTTAGCCCGGGGGGCACGGGAAAAACTGTTTTTT.

The chain carries TRBV23-1 and TRBJ1-2, with TRBD1 as a possible D gene (5 bases). TRBV23-1 is an ORF, and what it does is uncertain. V lost 5 bases and J 2 bases, leaving 15 bases between the germline ends. The CDR3 length is 15 residues. The CDR3 DNA is TGCGCCAGCAGTACACGGACACTTACCAACTATGGCTACACCTTC. This codes for CASSTRTLTNYGYTF.

This rearrangement joins TRBV15 to TRBJ1-2; 7 bases match TRBD1. Germline lookup yields CDR1 LNHNV and CDR2 YYDKDF (reference sequence). CDR3 length: 14 residues. V shed 5 bases and J 2 bases; nucleotides not matched to a gene: 5. CDR3 DNA sequence: TGTGCCACCAGCGTAGGGACAGTGAACTATGGCTACACCTTC. Translated, it gives CATSVGTVNYGYTF.

This clone was picked up one time. The chain employs TRBV5-5 and TRBJ2-1, with 10 positions matching TRBD2. The CDR3 extends over 17 amino acids. Germline V gene lookup returns CDR1 SGHKS and CDR2 YYEKEE (reference sequence). Trimming took 4 bases from V and 4 from J; bases not matched to a gene: 11. The CDR3 region has the DNA TGTGCCAGCAGCCGTTCGACTAGCGGGCGTGGGTACAATGAGCAGTTCTTC. This codes for CASSRSTSGRGYNEQFF.

In its sample, this clone was seen a few times. This sequence joins TRBV5-1 and TRBJ1-2; 9 bases map to TRBD1. The germline CDR1 and CDR2 sequences are SGHRS and YFSETQ. The CDR3 length is 16 residues. Trimming cost V 4 bases and J 6 bases; bases outside gene matches: 13. The CDR3 coding sequence is TGCGCCAGCAGCGACGACATACGCGGGACAGGGCATGGCTACACCTTC. This translates into CASSDDIRGTGHGYTF.

The genes are TRBV5-1 and TRBJ2-2; D gene unclear. In germline, CDR1 is SGHRS, CDR2 YFSETQ. This CDR3 is 14 amino acids long. Trimming took 2 bases from V and 8 from J, leaving 13 bases between them. CDR3 sequence (DNA): TGCGCCAGCAGCTTAGATTCGGGTATGGGGGAGCTGTTTTTT. It is translated as CASSLDSGMGELFF.

CDR3 DNA sequence: TGTGCCAGCAGCCCCGGGACAGGCCTTAATGAAAAACTGTTTTTT. As protein: CASSPGTGLNEKLFF. The chain employs TRBV5-8 and TRBJ1-4; 8 bases map to TRBD1. The CDR3 spans 15 residues. The J segment lost 4 bases and the V segment lost 4 bases, leaving 6 bases of the junction unmatched. Germline CDR1 and CDR2: SGHTS and YDEGEE. Using reference TRBV5-8 and TRBJ1-4 for the parts outside the CDR3, the full variable domain is EAGVTQSPTHLIKTRGQQATLRCSPISGHTSVYWYQQALGLGLQFLLWYDEGEERNRGNFPPRFSGRQFPNYSSELNVNALELEDSALYLCASSPGTGLNEKLFFGSGTQLSVL.

The rearrangement links TRBV5-1 to TRBJ1-4; D may be TRBD1 (6 bases). Germline lookup yields CDR1 SGHRS and CDR2 YFSETQ. CDR3 size: 16 residues. V lost 0 bases, J lost 5 bases, and 14 bases lay in between. CDR3: CASSLDRVSRNEKLFF. CDR3 bases: TGCGCCAGCAGCTTGGACAGGGTCAGTAGGAATGAAAAACTGTTTTTT. Full variable domain (outside the CDR3, taken from reference TRBV5-1 and TRBJ1-4): KAGVTQTPRYLIKTRGQQVTLSCSPISGHRSVSWYQQTPGQGLQFLFEYFSETQRNKGNFPGRFSGRQFSNSRSEMNVSTLELGDSALYLCASSLDRVSRNEKLFFGSGTQLSVL.

The chain joins TRBV1 to TRBJ1-5; the DNA was not compared with TRBD1, the D call given in the table. TRBV1 is a pseudogene. This CDR3 spans 23 amino acids. This chain's CDR3 is CTSGQERGREGTGDDNSNQPQHF. CDR3 bases: TGCACCAGCGGCCAAGAGAGGGGACGAGAAGGGACAGGGGATGATAATAGCAATCAGCCCCAGCATTTT.

This chain joins TRBV19 and TRBJ2-2; 15 bases are shared with TRBD2. The CDR3 loop spans 18 amino acids. CDR1 and CDR2 (germline): LNHDA, SQIVND (reference sequence). V dropped 4 bases and J dropped 7; count of bases not matched to a gene: 10. CDR3 region: CASSNFRTSGREIGELFF. CDR3 bases: TGTGCCAGTAGTAACTTTCGGACTAGCGGGAGGGAAATCGGGGAGCTGTTTTTT.

The chain is built from TRBV10-3 and TRBJ1-5, with 8 bases lining up with TRBD1. Germline values: CDR1 ENHRY, CDR2 SYGVKD. CDR3 size: 15 residues. Trimming removed 2 bases from V and 5 bases from J; junction bases left unmatched: 5. In nucleotides, the CDR3 is TGTGCCATCAGTGAGGGGACAGGAGAACATCAGCCCCAGCATTTT. Its translation is CAISEGTGEHQPQHF.

The chain employs TRBV7-3 and TRBJ2-1, with TRBD2 identical over 8 bases. The V gene's germline CDR1 is SGHTA and CDR2 FQGTGA. V shed 3 bases and J 1 base; nucleotides not matched to a gene: 11. CDR3 length equals 18 residues. The CDR3 bases are TGTGCCAGCAGCTTTTCCTCCCCGGGACTAGGTTCCTACAATGAGCAGTTCTTC. Its protein product is CASSFSSPGLGSYNEQFF.

V is TRBV6-5 and J is TRBJ1-2, with 8 bases matching TRBD1. This CDR3 is built from 13 residues. Trimming cost V 5 bases and J 4 bases; bases outside gene matches: 3. Per germline, CDR1 MNHEY and CDR2 SVGAGI. The CDR3 loop is CASSPGQVYGYTF. The CDR3 DNA is TGTGCCAGCAGTCCGGGACAGGTCTATGGCTACACCTTC.

The chain recombines TRBV3-1 (or the pseudogene TRBV3-2) with TRBJ1-1; perhaps TRBD1 as D (5 bases). Germline CDR1 is LGHDT and CDR2 is YNNKEL (reference sequence). The CDR3 spans 13 residues. V was pared by 8 bases and J by 1 base, with 11 bases between. The CDR3 DNA is TGTGCCAGCTCTAGACAGACGAACACTGAAGCTTTCTTT. Protein product: CASSRQTNTEAFF.